Following are 2 T cell receptor beta chains from one sample sequenced in a study of beta chain features in type 1 diabetes. Reverse transcribing all isolated RNA meant expressed TCRB transcripts were sequenced. Only in-frame clones appear in the TCRdb table, and some are missing; sequencing was by immunoSEQ multiplex PCR. This sample has some 350,000 clones; 13% occur once, and the top ten carry about 0.015%. No cognate antigen is known for these TCRs. Whole-study findings and limits: Moderate but significant shortening of TCRB CDR3s was recorded in all four CD4+ subsets from Type 1 diabetes patients.

The sequenced sample was naive CD4+ T cells from blood. These receptors were taken from a woman in her late teens or twenties with type 1 diabetes.

The V call is TRBV12-5, the J call TRBJ2-1; weak D call: TRBD1 (6 bases). The V end lost 6 bases, the J end lost 8 bases, and 14 bases lay between the germline ends. CDR3 length equals 13 residues. Per the germline V gene, CDR1 is LGHNT and CDR2 is FRNRAP. CDR3 nucleotides: TGTGCTAGTGGCTCAGGGGTTGGGGATGAGCAGTTCTTC. The encoded protein is CASGSGVGDEQFF.

The chain uses TRBV5-1 and TRBJ2-4, with D uncertain. Germline CDR1 reads SGHRS; CDR2 reads YFSETQ. The V end was cut by 0 bases, the J end by 3 bases, with 13 bases between. The CDR3 has 16 residues. The CDR3 bases are TGCGCCAGCAGCTTGGCCCTGACAACAGACAAAAACATTCAGTACTTC. Its protein product is CASSLALTTDKNIQYF.